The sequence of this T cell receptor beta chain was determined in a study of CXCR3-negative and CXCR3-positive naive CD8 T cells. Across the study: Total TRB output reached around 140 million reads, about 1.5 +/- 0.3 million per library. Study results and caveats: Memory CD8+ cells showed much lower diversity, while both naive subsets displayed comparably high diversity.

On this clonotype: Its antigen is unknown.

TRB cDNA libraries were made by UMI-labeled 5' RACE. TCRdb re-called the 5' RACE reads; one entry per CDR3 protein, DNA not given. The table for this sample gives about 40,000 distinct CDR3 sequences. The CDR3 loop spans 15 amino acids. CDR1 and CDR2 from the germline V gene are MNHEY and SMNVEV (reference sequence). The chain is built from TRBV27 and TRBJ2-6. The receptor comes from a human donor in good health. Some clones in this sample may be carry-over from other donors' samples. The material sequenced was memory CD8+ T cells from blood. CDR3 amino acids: CASSLSYSGANVLTF.